Shown below are 21 T cell receptor beta chains from a single sample sequenced in a study of CD8 T cells in Susac syndrome. It was with random hexamers that roughly 0.45 to 1 ug RNA was reverse transcribed. Each CDR3 protein is one row after TCRdb ran MiXCR on the immunoSEQ multiplex PCR reads. The data show roughly 120,000 distinct CDR3 sequences, 93% seen once. The sequencing input was CD8+ T cells from PBMCs. These receptors were obtained from a human donor with multiple sclerosis.

This clonotype was recorded a few times. The rearrangement uses TRBV5-1 and TRBJ1-5, with D maybe TRBD1 (5 bases). Germline V gene sequence: CDR1 SGHRS, CDR2 YFSETQ. This CDR3 is built from 14 residues. V shed 6 bases and J shed 7 bases, with 17 bases lying between them. CDR3 nucleotides: TGCGCCAGCAAAAAAGACAGATTCGGGCAGCCCCAGCATTTT. Translating it yields CASKKDRFGQPQHF.

This rearrangement joins TRBV7-2 to TRBJ2-1; 8 nucleotides match TRBD1. Per germline, CDR1 SGHTA and CDR2 FQGNSA. J gave up 4 bases and V 2 bases, and 4 bases lay outside the gene matches. This CDR3 region has 15 residues. This CDR3 reads CASSLIQGEYNEQFF. DNA for the CDR3: TGTGCCAGCAGCTTAATACAGGGGGAGTACAATGAGCAGTTCTTC.

The V call is TRBV11-2, the J call TRBJ2-3, with D perhaps matching TRBD2 (6 bases). Germline-derived CDR1 and CDR2 are SGHAT and FQNNGV. The CDR3 totals 14 residues. V was clipped by 0 bases and J by 6 bases, with 10 bases between them. The CDR3 DNA sequence: TGTGCCAGCAGCTTAGATCTTCGGGGGGATACGCAGTATTTT. The encoded protein is CASSLDLRGDTQYF.

For the CDR3, the DNA is TGCGCCAGCAGGCAGAGGACAGGGGAGAATATGAATGAGCAGTTCTTC. Translated, it gives CASRQRTGENMNEQFF. The gene calls are TRBV23-1 and TRBJ2-1, with 9 bases aligning to TRBD1. TRBV23-1 is an ORF, and what it does is uncertain. This CDR3 is built from 16 residues. V lost 6 bases, J lost 7 bases, and 13 bases stayed unmatched.

Only one count was recorded for this clonotype. The chain couples TRBV20-1 to TRBJ2-3; 8 bases align to TRBD1. The CDR3 contains 11 residues. Unmatched junction bases numbered 4, after V lost 6 bases and J lost 8 bases. Per germline, CDR1 DFQATT and CDR2 SNEGSKA (reference sequence). CDR3 DNA: TGCAGTGCCCAGACAGGGGCTACGCAGTATTTT. Its protein is CSAQTGATQYF.

This chain links TRBV9 with TRBJ1-3, with D unresolved. Per germline, CDR1 SGDLS and CDR2 YYNGEE. This CDR3 region has 16 residues. V was clipped by 3 bases and J by 0 bases, with 13 bases between them. In DNA form, the CDR3 reads TGTGCCAGCAGCGATGGTCCAGACGGCTCTGGAAACACCATATATTTT. Translation gives CASSDGPDGSGNTIYF.

This chain connects TRBV7-6 to TRBJ1-1, with D perhaps matching TRBD1 (6 bases). This CDR3 is 15 amino acids long. V lost 5 bases to trimming and J lost 1 base, with 14 bases between them. From germline, CDR1 is SGHVS and CDR2 FNYEAQ. The CDR3, as DNA: TGTGCCAGCAGCCGCACACAGGGCCCGAACACTGAAGCTTTCTTT. Translating gives CASSRTQGPNTEAFF.

To note about this clonotype: A junction end diverges from the germline sequence, so it may reflect a read error. The V and J genes are TRBV7-7 and TRBJ2-1, with a possible D match to TRBD2 (6 bases). Germline V CDR1 and CDR2: SSHAT, FNYEAQ (reference sequence). The CDR3 has 13 residues. The CDR3 loop is CASSLSGGNEQFF. Written as DNA, the CDR3 is TGTGCTAGCAGCCTTAGTGGGGGGAACGAGCAGTTCTTC. The full variable domain, rest sourced from reference TRBV7-7 and TRBJ2-1, is GAGVSQSPRYKVTKRGQDVTLRCDPISSHATLYWYQQALGQGPEFLTYFNYEAQPDKSGLPSDRFSAERPEGSISTLTIQRTEQRDSAMYRCASSLSGGNEQFFGPGTRLTVL.

The chain links TRBV30 to TRBJ1-1; the D is unclear. Trimming left V 4 bases short and J 1 base short, with 4 bases between. The CDR3 contains 11 residues. CDR1 GTSNPN and CDR2 SVGIG come from the germline V gene (reference sequence). CDR3 in DNA: TGTGCCTGGAAGCCGAACACTGAAGCTTTCTTT. Encoded protein: CAWKPNTEAFF.

In DNA, the CDR3 is TGTGCCAGCAGCACCCTATCAGGGCCAGGAGAGACCCAGTACTTC. Translating it yields CASSTLSGPGETQYF. V gene TRBV12-3 or TRBV12-4 combines with J gene TRBJ2-5; a possible D gene is TRBD1 (5 bases). Trimming cost V 6 bases and J 4 bases, with 18 bases left between them. The CDR3 consists of 15 residues.

This chain links TRBV7-9 with TRBJ1-2; a possible D gene is TRBD1 (5 bases). Germline loops: CDR1 SEHNR, CDR2 FQNEAQ (reference sequence). V was trimmed by 4 bases and J by 5 bases, leaving 17 bases between them. This CDR3 has 15 residues. CDR3 sequence reads: CASSSQRIQEYGYTF. Written as DNA, the CDR3 is TGTGCCAGCAGCTCCCAACGAATACAGGAATATGGCTACACCTTC.

The chain couples TRBV9 to TRBJ1-2, with D possibly matching TRBD1 (6 bases). In germline, CDR1 is SGDLS, CDR2 YYNGEE. CDR3 length: 14 amino acids. V was trimmed by 0 bases and J by 0 bases, leaving 6 bases between them. DNA for the CDR3: TGTGCCAGCAGCGTAGGGACAGCTAACTATGGCTACACCTTC. Translation gives CASSVGTANYGYTF.

The V call is TRBV29-1, the J call TRBJ1-2, with D perhaps TRBD1 (6 bases). The V gene lost 5 bases and the J gene lost 6 bases, with 25 bases spanning the gap. The V gene's germline CDR1 is SQVTM and CDR2 ANQGSEA. CDR3 length equals 16 residues. CDR3 nucleotides: TGCAGCGTTCTCCCCTGGAGGGACACAGACGAAAATGGCTACACCTTC. It specifies CSVLPWRDTDENGYTF.

This chain joins TRBV7-8 and TRBJ2-3, with TRBD1 as a possible D gene (6 bases). The CDR3 loop spans 17 amino acids. Germline V gives CDR1 SGHVS, CDR2 FQNEAQ. V lost 2 bases and J 1 base, leaving 16 bases between the germline ends. The CDR3 sequence is CASSLSWGGGRTDTQYF. In DNA form, the CDR3 reads TGTGCCAGCAGCTTAAGTTGGGGTGGGGGCCGCACAGATACGCAGTATTTT.

The CDR3, as DNA: TGTGCCAGCAGCCGTTCCTTAGGCACAGATACGCAGTATTTT. This gives the protein CASSRSLGTDTQYF. The chain has TRBV7-3 and TRBJ2-3; D uncertain. Per the germline V gene, CDR1 is SGHTA and CDR2 is FQGTGA. Trimming cost V 5 bases and J 1 base, with 10 bases left between them. The CDR3 totals 14 residues. The full variable domain, in which reference TRBV7-3 and TRBJ2-3 provide the parts outside the CDR3, is GAGVSQTPSNKVTEKGKYVELRCDPISGHTALYWYRQSLGQGPEFLIYFQGTGAADDSGLPNDRFFAVRPEGSVSTLKIQRTERGDSAVYLCASSRSLGTDTQYFGPGTRLTVL.

Concerning this clonotype itself: At one of its ends the junction is not consistent with the germline gene, which may arise from a read error. The V call is TRBV12-5, the J call TRBJ1-2; D gene ambiguous. The germline V gene has CDR1 LGHNT and CDR2 FRNRAP. This CDR3 comprises 14 residues. The CDR3 nucleotides are TGTGCTAGTGTTTTGTCCACTCCCCGCTATGGCTACACCTTC. Translation gives CASVLSTPRYGYTF.

The chain joins TRBV2 to TRBJ2-7; TRBD2 matches 7 bases. J lost 0 bases, V lost 6 bases, and 5 bases had no gene match. The CDR3 loop spans 14 amino acids. The germline V gene encodes CDR1 SNHLY and CDR2 FYNNEI. CDR3 sequence reads: CASSPRESSYEQYV. CDR3 coding DNA: TGTGCCAGCAGCCCGCGGGAGAGCTCCTACGAGCAGTACGTC.

The chain joins TRBV3-1 to TRBJ2-7, with 9 bases identical to TRBD2. This CDR3 region has 16 residues. J lost 7 bases, V lost 0 bases, and 10 bases had no gene match. Germline V gene sequence: CDR1 LGHDT, CDR2 YNNKEL (reference sequence). This CDR3 is CASSQEGGRVRVEQYV. The CDR3 DNA reads as TGTGCCAGCAGCCAAGAAGGCGGGAGGGTCCGGGTAGAGCAGTACGTC.

J is TRBJ2-7 and V is TRBV13; D gene unclear. The V gene lost 0 bases and the J gene lost 3 bases, with 6 bases spanning the gap. The germline gives CDR1 PRHDT, CDR2 FYEKMQ (reference sequence). The CDR3 sequence is 13 residues long. CDR3 DNA sequence: TGTGCCAGCAGCTTAGGCCGGCACTACGAGCAGTACGTC. Residues: CASSLGRHYEQYV.

This chain joins TRBV6-1 and TRBJ1-5; 7 bases agree with TRBD1. CDR1 and CDR2 from the germline V gene are MNHNS and SASEGT. CDR3 length equals 15 residues. The V gene end was trimmed by 3 bases and the J gene end by 3 bases; junction bases not matched to a gene: 5. As DNA, the CDR3 is TGTGCCAGCAGTGATCCAGGGGGGGACAATCAGCCCCAGCATTTT. It translates to CASSDPGGDNQPQHF.

The chain carries TRBV5-8 and TRBJ2-3, with D hard to call. Trimming removed 4 bases at V and 6 bases at J, with 12 bases between. This CDR3 is 13 amino acids long. Germline V gene data show CDR1 as SGHTS and CDR2 as YDEGEE. The CDR3 loop reads CASSGPPADTQYF. DNA of the CDR3: TGTGCCAGCAGCGGACCCCCCGCGGATACGCAGTATTTT.